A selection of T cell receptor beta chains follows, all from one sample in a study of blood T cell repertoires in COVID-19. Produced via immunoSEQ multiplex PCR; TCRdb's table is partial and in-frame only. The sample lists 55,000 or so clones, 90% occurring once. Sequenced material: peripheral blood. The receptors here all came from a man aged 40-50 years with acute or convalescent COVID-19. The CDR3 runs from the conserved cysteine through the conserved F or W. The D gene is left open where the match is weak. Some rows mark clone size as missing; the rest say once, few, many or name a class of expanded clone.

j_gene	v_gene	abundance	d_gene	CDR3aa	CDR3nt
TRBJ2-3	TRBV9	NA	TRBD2	CASSVGGSGADTQYF	TGTGCCAGCAGCGTAGGCGGGAGCGGGGCAGATACGCAGTATTTT
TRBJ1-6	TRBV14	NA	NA	CASSRPTANSPLHF	TGTGCCAGCAGCCGTCCTACAGCTAATTCACCCCTCCACTTT
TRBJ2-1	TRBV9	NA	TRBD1	CASSSGDSYNEQFF	TGTGCCAGCAGCTCAGGGGACAGCTACAATGAGCAGTTCTTC
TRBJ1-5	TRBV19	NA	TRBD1	CASSIDRGGQPQHF	TGTGCCAGTAGTATCGACAGGGGAGGTCAGCCCCAGCATTTT
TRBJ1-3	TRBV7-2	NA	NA	CASSFWGDGNTIYF	TGTGCCAGCAGCTTCTGGGGCGACGGAAACACCATATATTTT
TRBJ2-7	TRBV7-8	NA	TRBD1	CASSPTGQIYEQYF	TGTGCCAGCAGCCCCACGGGACAGATATACGAGCAGTACTTC
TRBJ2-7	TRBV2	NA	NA	CASRYYYEQYF	TGTGCCAGCAGATACTACTACGAGCAGTACTTC
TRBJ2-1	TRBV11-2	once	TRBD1	CASSYPGQGARNEQFF	TGTGCCAGCAGCTATCCCGGACAGGGGGCGCGTAATGAGCAGTTCTTC
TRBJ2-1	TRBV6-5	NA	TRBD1	CASSYQSGQGANEQFF	TGTGCCAGCAGTTACCAGTCAGGTCAGGGGGCAAATGAGCAGTTCTTC
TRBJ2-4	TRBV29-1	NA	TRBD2	CSVGLAGPKNIQYF	TGCAGCGTTGGCCTAGCGGGGCCCAAGAACATTCAGTACTTC
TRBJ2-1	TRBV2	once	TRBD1	CASRATGGVNNEQFF	TGTGCCAGCAGGGCGACAGGGGGGGTAAACAATGAGCAGTTCTTC
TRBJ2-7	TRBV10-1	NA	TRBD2	CASSVSSGSSYEQYF	TGCGCCAGCAGTGTTTCTAGCGGGAGTTCCTACGAGCAGTACTTC
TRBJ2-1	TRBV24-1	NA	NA	CATSDLPDRGYNEQFF	TGTGCCACCAGTGATTTACCGGACCGGGGCTACAATGAGCAGTTCTTC
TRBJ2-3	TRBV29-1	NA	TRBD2	CSVRTSGTDTQYF	TGCAGCGTCCGGACTAGCGGAACAGATACGCAGTATTTT
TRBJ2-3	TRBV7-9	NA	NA	CASSLGGTLTDTQYF	TGTGCCAGCAGCTTAGGAGGTACTCTCACAGATACGCAGTATTTT
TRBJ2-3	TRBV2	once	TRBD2	CASSENSGATDTQYF	TGTGCCAGCAGTGAGAATAGCGGGGCCACAGATACGCAGTATTTT
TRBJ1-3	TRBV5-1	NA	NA	CASRTAGGENTIYF	TGCGCCAGCAGAACCGCGGGGGGCGAAAACACCATATATTTT
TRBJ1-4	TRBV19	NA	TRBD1	CASRRQGETNEKLFF	TGTGCCAGTAGACGACAGGGGGAAACTAATGAAAAACTGTTTTTT
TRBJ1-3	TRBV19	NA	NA	CASSPQGDTIYF	TGTGCCAGTAGTCCACAGGGAGACACCATATATTTT
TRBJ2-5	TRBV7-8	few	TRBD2	CASSPLPIAGRETQYF	TGTGCCAGCAGCCCACTCCCAATAGCGGGACGGGAGACCCAGTACTTC
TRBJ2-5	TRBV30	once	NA	CAWSSGRETQYF	TGTGCCTGGAGCTCAGGGAGGGAGACCCAGTACTTC
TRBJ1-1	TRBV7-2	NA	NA	CASSRDLNTEAFF	TGTGCCAGCAGCCGGGACTTGAACACTGAAGCTTTCTTT
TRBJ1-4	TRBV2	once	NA	CASGRIGEKLFF	TGTGCCAGCGGGAGGATAGGGGAAAAACTGTTTTTT
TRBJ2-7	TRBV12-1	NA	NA	CASSVTPGQSYEQYF	TGTGCCAGCAGCGTAACCCCCGGACAGTCTTACGAGCAGTACTTC
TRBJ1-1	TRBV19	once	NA	CASSIGGNGGWDTEAFF	TGTGCCAGTAGTATAGGAGGAAACGGGGGGTGGGATACTGAAGCTTTCTTT
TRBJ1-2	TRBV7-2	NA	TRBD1	CASSLGGQGARGYTF	TGTGCCAGCAGCTTAGGAGGGCAGGGGGCGCGAGGCTACACCTTC
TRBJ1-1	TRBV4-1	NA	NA	CASSQEWSGGTEAFF	TGCGCCAGCAGCCAAGAGTGGTCCGGAGGCACTGAAGCTTTCTTT
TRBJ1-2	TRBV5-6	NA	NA	CASSSGDYGYTF	TGTGCCAGCAGCTCCGGGGACTATGGCTACACCTTC
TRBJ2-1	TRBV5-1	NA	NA	CASSKRPGTSFNEQFF	TGCGCCAGCAGCAAGAGACCCGGGACTTCCTTCAATGAGCAGTTCTTC
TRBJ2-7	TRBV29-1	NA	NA	CSIGTASYEQYF	TGCAGCATTGGTACAGCAAGTTACGAGCAGTACTTC
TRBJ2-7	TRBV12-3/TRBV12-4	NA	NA	CASSTGVSYEQYF	TGTGCCAGCAGCACCGGGGTTTCCTACGAGCAGTACTTC
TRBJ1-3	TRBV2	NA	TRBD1	CASSEAWTGGGNTIYF	TGTGCCAGCAGTGAAGCGTGGACAGGGGGCGGAAACACCATATATTTT
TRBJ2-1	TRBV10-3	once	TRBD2	CAISWTSGNEQFF	TGTGCCATCAGTTGGACTAGCGGGAATGAGCAGTTCTTC